This T cell receptor (beta chain) was sequenced for a study of blood T cells in healthy people across ages. V lost 2 bases and J lost 7; bases outside the gene matches: 7. This CDR3 is built from 16 residues. The authors extracted at least 6 micrograms of total RNA per sample. This clonotype was detected a few times. Alongside a J-beta primer mix, a sample-barcoded 5' primer served in a second PCR lasting about 7 to 11 cycles. TCRdb called the 5' RACE reads again in MiXCR, with one record for every CDR3 protein. This sample yields approximately 680,000 distinct CDR3 sequences, of which 32% are seen a single time; 15% belongs to the top ten.

The source material was blood. V is TRBV12-3 or TRBV12-4 and J is TRBJ2-2, with 10 bases matching TRBD2. This clonotype originated in a woman of 80 years or more in good health. DNA for the CDR3: TGTGCCAGCAGTTTATCTAGCGGGGGCGCCATCGGGGAGCTGTTTTTT. It translates to CASSLSSGGAIGELFF.